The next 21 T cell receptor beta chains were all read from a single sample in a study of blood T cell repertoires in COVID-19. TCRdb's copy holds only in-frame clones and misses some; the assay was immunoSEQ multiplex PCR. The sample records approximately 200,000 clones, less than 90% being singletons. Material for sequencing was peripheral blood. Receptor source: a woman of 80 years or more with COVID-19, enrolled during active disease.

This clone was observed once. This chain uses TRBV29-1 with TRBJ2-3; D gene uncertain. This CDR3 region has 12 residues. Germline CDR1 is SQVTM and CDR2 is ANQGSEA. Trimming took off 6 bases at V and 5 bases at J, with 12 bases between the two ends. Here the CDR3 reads CSVAPGVDTQYF. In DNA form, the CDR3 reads TGCAGCGTCGCCCCAGGCGTAGATACGCAGTATTTT.

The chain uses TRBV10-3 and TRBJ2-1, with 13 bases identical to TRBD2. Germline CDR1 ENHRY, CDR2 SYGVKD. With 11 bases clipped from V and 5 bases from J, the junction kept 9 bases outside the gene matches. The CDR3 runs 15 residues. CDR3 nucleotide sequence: TGTGCCTCTTGTCAGGGACTAGCGGGGAACAATGAGCAGTTCTTC. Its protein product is CASCQGLAGNNEQFF.

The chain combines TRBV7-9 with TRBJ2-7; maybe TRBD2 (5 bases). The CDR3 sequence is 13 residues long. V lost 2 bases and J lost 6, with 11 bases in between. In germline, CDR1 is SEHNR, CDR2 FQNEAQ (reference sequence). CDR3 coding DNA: TGTGCCAGCAGCTTAACTAGGTGGAGCGAGCAGTACGTC. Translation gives CASSLTRWSEQYV.

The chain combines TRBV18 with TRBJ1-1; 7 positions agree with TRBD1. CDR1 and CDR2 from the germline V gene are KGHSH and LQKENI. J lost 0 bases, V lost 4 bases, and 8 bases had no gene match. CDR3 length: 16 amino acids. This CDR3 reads CASSQSTGLMNTEAFF. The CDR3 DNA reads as TGTGCCAGCTCACAGTCGACAGGGCTAATGAACACTGAAGCTTTCTTT.

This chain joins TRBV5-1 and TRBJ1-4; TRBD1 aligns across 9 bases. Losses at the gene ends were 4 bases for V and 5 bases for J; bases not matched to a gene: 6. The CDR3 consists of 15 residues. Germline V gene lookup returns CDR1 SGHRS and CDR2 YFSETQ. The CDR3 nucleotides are TGCGCCAGCAGCAATACAGGGGGCGTAAATGAAAAACTGTTTTTT. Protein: CASSNTGGVNEKLFF. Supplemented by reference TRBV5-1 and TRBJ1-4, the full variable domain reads KAGVTQTPRYLIKTRGQQVTLSCSPISGHRSVSWYQQTPGQGLQFLFEYFSETQRNKGNFPGRFSGRQFSNSRSEMNVSTLELGDSALYLCASSNTGGVNEKLFFGSGTQLSVL.

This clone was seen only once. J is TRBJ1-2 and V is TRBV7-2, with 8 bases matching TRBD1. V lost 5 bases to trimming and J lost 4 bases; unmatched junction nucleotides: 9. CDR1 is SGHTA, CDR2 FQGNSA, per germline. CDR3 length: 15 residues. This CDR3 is CASSPRQGLTYGYTF. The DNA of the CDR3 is TGTGCCAGCAGCCCGCGACAGGGGCTTACCTATGGCTACACCTTC. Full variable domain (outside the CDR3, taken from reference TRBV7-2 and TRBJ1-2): GAGVSQSPSNKVTEKGKDVELRCDPISGHTALYWYRQSLGQGLEFLIYFQGNSAPDKSGLPSDRFSAERTGGSVSTLTIQRTQQEDSAVYLCASSPRQGLTYGYTFGSGTRLTVV.

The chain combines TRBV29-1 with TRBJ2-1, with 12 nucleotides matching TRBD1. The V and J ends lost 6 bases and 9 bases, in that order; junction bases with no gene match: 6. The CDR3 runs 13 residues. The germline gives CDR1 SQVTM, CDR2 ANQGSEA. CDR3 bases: TGCAGCGTGGGGGACAGGGGGCACGTTGAGCAGTTCTTC. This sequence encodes CSVGDRGHVEQFF.

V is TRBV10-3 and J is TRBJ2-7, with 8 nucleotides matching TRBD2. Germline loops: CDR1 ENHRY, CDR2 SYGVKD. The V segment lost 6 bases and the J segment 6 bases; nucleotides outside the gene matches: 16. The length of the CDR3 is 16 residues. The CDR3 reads CAISREGVAGMSEQYF. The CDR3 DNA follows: TGTGCCATCAGCCGAGAGGGGGTAGCGGGGATGTCCGAGCAGTACTTC.

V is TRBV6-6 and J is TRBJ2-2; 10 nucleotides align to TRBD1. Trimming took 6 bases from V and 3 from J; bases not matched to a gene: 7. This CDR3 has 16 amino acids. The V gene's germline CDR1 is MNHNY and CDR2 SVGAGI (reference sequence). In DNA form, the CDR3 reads TGTGCCAGCAGAACCCCCGGGACAGGGGACACCGGGGAGCTGTTTTTT. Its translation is CASRTPGTGDTGELFF.

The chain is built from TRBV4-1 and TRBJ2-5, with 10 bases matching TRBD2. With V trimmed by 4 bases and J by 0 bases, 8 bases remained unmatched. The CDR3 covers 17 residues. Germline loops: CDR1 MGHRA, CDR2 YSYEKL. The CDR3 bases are TGCGCCAGCAGCCCGCTAGCGGGGGCCAGATACCAAGAGACCCAGTACTTC. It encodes CASSPLAGARYQETQYF.

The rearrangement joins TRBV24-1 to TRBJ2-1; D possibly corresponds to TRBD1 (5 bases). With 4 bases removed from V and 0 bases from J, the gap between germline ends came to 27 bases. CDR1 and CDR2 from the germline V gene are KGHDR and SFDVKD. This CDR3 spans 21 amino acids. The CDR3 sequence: CATSDPRQGALGKSSYNEQFF. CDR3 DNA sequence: TGTGCCACCAGTGACCCCCGACAAGGGGCACTTGGCAAGAGCTCCTACAATGAGCAGTTCTTC.

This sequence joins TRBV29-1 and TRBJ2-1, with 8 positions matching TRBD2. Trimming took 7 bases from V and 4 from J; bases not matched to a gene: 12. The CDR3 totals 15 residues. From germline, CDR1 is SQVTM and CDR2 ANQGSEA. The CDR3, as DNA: TGCAGCGGGCACCATAGCGGGGCCCCGTACAATGAGCAGTTCTTC. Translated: CSGHHSGAPYNEQFF.

The DNA of the CDR3 is TGCGCCAGCCGCTCGGCACTAGCGGGGAACAATGAGCAGTTCTTC. Amino acid sequence: CASRSALAGNNEQFF. V and J are TRBV5-1 and TRBJ2-1; 10 bases fit TRBD2. The germline CDR1 and CDR2 sequences are SGHRS and YFSETQ. This CDR3 comprises 15 residues. The V and J ends lost 7 bases and 5 bases, in that order; junction bases with no gene match: 9. Filled out from reference TRBV5-1 and TRBJ2-1, the complete variable domain reads KAGVTQTPRYLIKTRGQQVTLSCSPISGHRSVSWYQQTPGQGLQFLFEYFSETQRNKGNFPGRFSGRQFSNSRSEMNVSTLELGDSALYLCASRSALAGNNEQFFGPGTRLTVL.

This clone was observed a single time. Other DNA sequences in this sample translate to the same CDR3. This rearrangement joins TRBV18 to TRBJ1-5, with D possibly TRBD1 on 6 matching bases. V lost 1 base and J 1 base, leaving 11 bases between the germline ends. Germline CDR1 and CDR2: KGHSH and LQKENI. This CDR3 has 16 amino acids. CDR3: CASSPQGGGSNQPQHF. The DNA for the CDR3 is TGTGCCAGCTCACCACAAGGGGGTGGGAGCAATCAGCCCCAGCATTTT.

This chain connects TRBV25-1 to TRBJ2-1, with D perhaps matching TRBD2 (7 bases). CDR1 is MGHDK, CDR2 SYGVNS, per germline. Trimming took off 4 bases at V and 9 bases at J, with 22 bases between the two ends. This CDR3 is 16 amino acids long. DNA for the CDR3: TGTGCCAGCAGTGTTTCCCCCACCGGGGGGCTGGGTGAGCAGTTCTTC. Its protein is CASSVSPTGGLGEQFF.

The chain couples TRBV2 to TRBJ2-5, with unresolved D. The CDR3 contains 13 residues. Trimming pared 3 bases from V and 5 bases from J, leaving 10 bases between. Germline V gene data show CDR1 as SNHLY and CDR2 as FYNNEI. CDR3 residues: CASSDSRVETQYF. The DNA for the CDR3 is TGTGCCAGCAGTGATAGCCGGGTGGAGACCCAGTACTTC. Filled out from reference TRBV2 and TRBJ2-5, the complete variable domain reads EPEVTQTPSHQVTQMGQEVILRCVPISNHLYFYWYRQILGQKVEFLVSFYNNEISEKSEIFDDQFSVERPDGSNFTLKIRSTKLEDSAMYFCASSDSRVETQYFGPGTRLLVL.

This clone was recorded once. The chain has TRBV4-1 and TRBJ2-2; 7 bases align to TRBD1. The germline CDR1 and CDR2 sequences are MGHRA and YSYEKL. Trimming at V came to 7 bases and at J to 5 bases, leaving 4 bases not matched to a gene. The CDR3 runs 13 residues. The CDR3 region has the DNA TGCGCCAGCACAAACAGGGGAACCGGGGAGCTGTTTTTT. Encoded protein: CASTNRGTGELFF.

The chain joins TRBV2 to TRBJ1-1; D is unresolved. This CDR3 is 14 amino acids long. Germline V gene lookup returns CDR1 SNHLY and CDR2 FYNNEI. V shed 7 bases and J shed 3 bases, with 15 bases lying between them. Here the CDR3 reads CASIGRGMDTEAFF. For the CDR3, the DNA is TGTGCCAGCATAGGCCGCGGGATGGACACTGAAGCTTTCTTT. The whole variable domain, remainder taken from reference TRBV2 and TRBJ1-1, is EPEVTQTPSHQVTQMGQEVILRCVPISNHLYFYWYRQILGQKVEFLVSFYNNEISEKSEIFDDQFSVERPDGSNFTLKIRSTKLEDSAMYFCASIGRGMDTEAFFGQGTRLTVV.

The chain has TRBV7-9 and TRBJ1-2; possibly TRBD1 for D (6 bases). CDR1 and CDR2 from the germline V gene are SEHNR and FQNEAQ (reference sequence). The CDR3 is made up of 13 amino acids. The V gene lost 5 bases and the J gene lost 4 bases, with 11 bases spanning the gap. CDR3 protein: CASSTGQFYGYTF. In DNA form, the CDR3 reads TGTGCCAGCAGCACCGGACAGTTCTATGGCTACACCTTC.

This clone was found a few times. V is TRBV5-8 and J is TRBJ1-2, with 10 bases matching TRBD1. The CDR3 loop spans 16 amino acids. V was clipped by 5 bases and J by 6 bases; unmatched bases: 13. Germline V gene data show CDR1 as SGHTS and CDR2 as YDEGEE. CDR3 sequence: CASRRQGARQVDGYTF. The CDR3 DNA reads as TGTGCCAGCAGGCGACAGGGGGCGCGACAAGTCGATGGCTACACCTTC.

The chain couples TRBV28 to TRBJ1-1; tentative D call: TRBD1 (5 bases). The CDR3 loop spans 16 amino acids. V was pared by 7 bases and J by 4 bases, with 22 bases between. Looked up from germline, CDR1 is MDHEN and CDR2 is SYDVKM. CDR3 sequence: CASTEAGVRGSTEAFF. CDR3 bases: TGTGCCAGCACCGAGGCGGGGGTTAGGGGTTCCACTGAAGCTTTCTTT.